Listed below are T cell receptor beta chains from one sample, sequenced in a study of cytomegalovirus exposure and HLA in healthy donors. Sequenced by immunoSEQ multiplex PCR; TCRdb stores in-frame clones only, minus some. The data contain 85,000 to 100,000 clones, around 77% of them seen just once; the ten biggest clones take up about 7%. Material for sequencing was PBMCs. These TCRs come from a man aged 45-65 years in good health and CMV-seropositive. CDR3s include the opening cysteine and the closing phenylalanine or tryptophan. The D gene is left open where the match is weak. The size entry is marked missing in some rows and otherwise reads once, few, many or a size class.

j_gene: TRBJ1-5; d_gene: NA; v_gene: TRBV6-1; abundance: NA; CDR3aa: CASILTDSNQPQHF; CDR3nt: TGTGCCAGCATTTTGACAGATAGCAATCAGCCCCAGCATTTT
j_gene: TRBJ2-1; d_gene: NA; v_gene: TRBV27; abundance: NA; CDR3aa: CASRRLVNNEQFF; CDR3nt: TGTGCCAGCAGACGACTGGTTAACAATGAGCAGTTCTTC
j_gene: TRBJ1-6; d_gene: TRBD1; v_gene: TRBV6-5; abundance: NA; CDR3aa: CASMEGAYNSPLNF; CDR3nt: TGTGCCAGCATGGAGGGGGCCTATAATTCACCCCTCAACTTT
j_gene: TRBJ2-3; d_gene: NA; v_gene: TRBV5-1; abundance: once; CDR3aa: CASSLRLPGDTQYF; CDR3nt: TGCGCCAGCAGCCTCCGGTTGCCGGGAGATACGCAGTATTTT
j_gene: TRBJ1-2; d_gene: NA; v_gene: TRBV7-9; abundance: NA; CDR3aa: CASTKDRYGYTF; CDR3nt: TGTGCCAGCACCAAGGACAGATATGGCTACACCTTC
j_gene: TRBJ2-1; d_gene: NA; v_gene: TRBV9; abundance: NA; CDR3aa: CASSVETGKYNEQFF; CDR3nt: TGTGCCAGCAGCGTAGAGACAGGAAAATACAATGAGCAGTTCTTC
j_gene: TRBJ1-1; d_gene: TRBD1; v_gene: TRBV28; abundance: NA; CDR3aa: CASRRTGFNTEAFF; CDR3nt: TGTGCCAGCAGGAGGACAGGCTTTAACACTGAAGCTTTCTTT
j_gene: TRBJ1-1; d_gene: NA; v_gene: TRBV9; abundance: NA; CDR3aa: CASSKSDTRLNTEAFF; CDR3nt: TGTGCCAGCAGTAAATCGGACACCAGATTGAACACTGAAGCTTTCTTT
j_gene: TRBJ2-1; d_gene: TRBD2; v_gene: TRBV23-1; abundance: NA; CDR3aa: CASSPMAGEPRTKQFF; CDR3nt: TGCGCCAGCAGTCCTATGGCGGGGGAACCACGGACCAAGCAGTTCTTC
j_gene: TRBJ2-1; d_gene: NA; v_gene: TRBV4-3; abundance: NA; CDR3aa: CASSQDRAGSGNEQFF; CDR3nt: TGCGCCAGCAGCCAAGATCGGGCAGGGTCTGGCAATGAGCAGTTCTTC
j_gene: TRBJ1-1; d_gene: TRBD1; v_gene: TRBV5-5; abundance: NA; CDR3aa: CASSFDRGPLGAFF; CDR3nt: TGTGCCAGCAGCTTTGACAGGGGGCCTTTAGGAGCTTTCTTT
j_gene: TRBJ2-7; d_gene: NA; v_gene: TRBV18; abundance: NA; CDR3aa: CASSPFSYEQYF; CDR3nt: TGTGCCAGCTCACCCTTCTCCTACGAGCAGTACTTC
j_gene: TRBJ2-3; d_gene: TRBD2; v_gene: TRBV4-3; abundance: NA; CDR3aa: CASSLRLAGGQGTDTQYF; CDR3nt: TGCGCCAGCAGCCTCCGACTAGCGGGGGGGCAAGGCACAGATACGCAGTATTTT
j_gene: TRBJ2-5; d_gene: TRBD2; v_gene: TRBV29-1; abundance: NA; CDR3aa: CSVGQAFSSGGTETQYF; CDR3nt: TGCAGCGTTGGCCAGGCCTTTTCTAGCGGGGGTACTGAGACCCAGTACTTC
j_gene: TRBJ2-1; d_gene: TRBD1; v_gene: TRBV4-3; abundance: NA; CDR3aa: CASSLTGNNEQFF; CDR3nt: TGCGCCAGCAGTCTGACAGGGAACAATGAGCAGTTCTTC
j_gene: TRBJ1-5; d_gene: NA; v_gene: TRBV6-1; abundance: NA; CDR3aa: CATNEVAGNQPQHF; CDR3nt: TGTGCCACCAACGAGGTAGCGGGCAATCAGCCCCAGCATTTT
j_gene: TRBJ2-1; d_gene: NA; v_gene: TRBV7-9; abundance: NA; CDR3aa: CASSLGENHNEQFF; CDR3nt: TGTGCCAGCAGCTTAGGGGAGAACCACAATGAGCAGTTCTTC
j_gene: TRBJ2-5; d_gene: TRBD1; v_gene: TRBV30; abundance: few; CDR3aa: CAWSSGGSETQYF; CDR3nt: TGTGCCTGGAGTTCAGGGGGTAGTGAGACCCAGTACTTC
j_gene: TRBJ1-2; d_gene: NA; v_gene: TRBV6-5; abundance: NA; CDR3aa: CASSYSPNYGYPF; CDR3nt: TGTGCCAGCAGTTACTCACCTAACTATGGCTACCCCTTC
j_gene: TRBJ1-6; d_gene: NA; v_gene: TRBV12-5; abundance: once; CDR3aa: CASGDERLHF; CDR3nt: TGTGCTAGTGGTGATGAGCGACTCCACTTT
j_gene: TRBJ1-2; d_gene: NA; v_gene: TRBV5-4; abundance: NA; CDR3aa: CASSFDSLYGYTF; CDR3nt: TGTGCCAGCAGCTTTGACAGCCTCTATGGCTACACCTTC
j_gene: TRBJ2-3; d_gene: TRBD1; v_gene: TRBV28; abundance: NA; CDR3aa: CASRGQGTTDTQYF; CDR3nt: TGTGCCAGCAGGGGACAGGGGACCACAGATACGCAGTATTTT
j_gene: TRBJ1-5; d_gene: NA; v_gene: TRBV18; abundance: once; CDR3aa: CASSPQSTTSNQPQNF; CDR3nt: TGTGCCAGCTCACCGCAGAGTACTACTAGCAATCAGCCCCAGAATTTT
j_gene: TRBJ1-4; d_gene: TRBD1; v_gene: TRBV18; abundance: NA; CDR3aa: CASSPQGAAANEKLFF; CDR3nt: TGTGCCAGCTCACCACAGGGGGCGGCGGCTAATGAAAAACTGTTTTTT
j_gene: TRBJ2-7; d_gene: NA; v_gene: TRBV7-9; abundance: NA; CDR3aa: CASSAWDNSYEQYF; CDR3nt: TGTGCCAGCAGCGCCTGGGACAACTCCTACGAGCAGTACTTC
j_gene: TRBJ2-1; d_gene: TRBD2; v_gene: TRBV9; abundance: NA; CDR3aa: CASSVSGGSYNEQFF; CDR3nt: TGTGCCAGCAGCGTATCGGGGGGCTCCTACAATGAGCAGTTCTTC
j_gene: TRBJ2-3; d_gene: NA; v_gene: TRBV5-1; abundance: NA; CDR3aa: CASSPGTLPTDTQYF; CDR3nt: TGCGCCAGCAGCCCCGGGACACTCCCCACAGATACGCAGTATTTT
j_gene: TRBJ1-4; d_gene: TRBD1; v_gene: TRBV4-1; abundance: NA; CDR3aa: CASSQSKGASEKLFF; CDR3nt: TGCGCCAGCAGCCAAAGCAAGGGGGCGAGTGAAAAACTGTTTTTT
j_gene: TRBJ2-1; d_gene: TRBD2; v_gene: TRBV19; abundance: NA; CDR3aa: CASSRTGTSGYNEQFF; CDR3nt: TGTGCCAGTAGTAGGACCGGGACTAGCGGCTACAATGAGCAGTTCTTC
j_gene: TRBJ2-3; d_gene: TRBD2; v_gene: TRBV7-2; abundance: NA; CDR3aa: CASSAGGAGNTQYF; CDR3nt: TGTGCCAGCAGCGCGGGGGGTGCAGGGAATACGCAGTATTTT
j_gene: TRBJ1-2; d_gene: NA; v_gene: TRBV28; abundance: NA; CDR3aa: CASSLEARDYTF; CDR3nt: TGTGCCAGCAGTTTAGAGGCCAGAGACTACACCTTC
j_gene: TRBJ1-1; d_gene: NA; v_gene: TRBV4-2; abundance: few; CDR3aa: CASNRDLNTEAFF; CDR3nt: TGTGCCAGCAACAGGGACCTGAACACTGAAGCTTTCTTT
j_gene: TRBJ1-5; d_gene: NA; v_gene: TRBV19; abundance: NA; CDR3aa: CASSIDGGQVYQPQHF; CDR3nt: TGTGCCAGTAGTATAGACGGCGGGCAGGTATACCAGCCCCAGCATTTT
j_gene: TRBJ2-7; d_gene: TRBD1; v_gene: TRBV29-1; abundance: NA; CDR3aa: CSARGQTEPEQYF; CDR3nt: TGCAGCGCCCGGGGACAGACTGAACCCGAGCAGTACTTC
j_gene: TRBJ1-5; d_gene: TRBD1; v_gene: TRBV30; abundance: NA; CDR3aa: CAWSGGQGNQPQHF; CDR3nt: TGTGCCTGGAGTGGGGGACAGGGTAATCAGCCCCAGCATTTT
j_gene: TRBJ2-7; d_gene: NA; v_gene: TRBV5-5; abundance: NA; CDR3aa: CASSLGQFGFEQYF; CDR3nt: TGTGCCAGCAGCTTGGGACAGTTTGGGTTCGAGCAGTACTTC
j_gene: TRBJ1-2; d_gene: TRBD1; v_gene: TRBV4-3; abundance: NA; CDR3aa: CASSQDSGTGAGGYTF; CDR3nt: TGCGCCAGCAGCCAAGATAGTGGAACAGGGGCGGGAGGCTACACCTTC
j_gene: TRBJ1-6; d_gene: TRBD1; v_gene: TRBV5-8; abundance: once; CDR3aa: CASSLSGTGGSPLHF; CDR3nt: TGTGCCAGCAGCCTGTCGGGGACAGGGGGTTCACCCCTCCACTTT
j_gene: TRBJ1-1; d_gene: NA; v_gene: TRBV27; abundance: NA; CDR3aa: CASSDGVSTEAFF; CDR3nt: TGTGCCAGCAGCGACGGGGTTTCCACTGAAGCTTTCTTT
j_gene: TRBJ2-3; d_gene: NA; v_gene: TRBV30; abundance: NA; CDR3aa: CAWRRTSSGGGTQYF; CDR3nt: TGTGCCTGGAGGCGGACGTCGTCAGGCGGGGGCACGCAGTATTTT
j_gene: TRBJ1-2; d_gene: NA; v_gene: TRBV11-1; abundance: NA; CDR3aa: CASSLAGRELYGYPF; CDR3nt: TGTGCCAGCAGCTTAGCGGGCAGGGAACTCTATGGCTACCCCTTC
j_gene: TRBJ2-2; d_gene: TRBD1; v_gene: TRBV7-7; abundance: once; CDR3aa: CASSLQGAGVTGELFF; CDR3nt: TGTGCCAGCAGCTTACAGGGGGCCGGAGTCACCGGGGAGCTGTTTTTT
j_gene: TRBJ2-1; d_gene: TRBD2; v_gene: TRBV4-2; abundance: NA; CDR3aa: CASSQVETGGSSYNEQFF; CDR3nt: TGTGCCAGCAGCCAGGTAGAAACGGGGGGAAGCTCCTACAATGAGCAGTTCTTC
j_gene: TRBJ1-1; d_gene: TRBD1; v_gene: TRBV7-8; abundance: NA; CDR3aa: CASSLRDRDTEAFF; CDR3nt: TGTGCCAGCAGCTTACGGGACAGGGACACTGAAGCTTTCTTT
j_gene: TRBJ2-3; d_gene: TRBD2; v_gene: TRBV7-2; abundance: few; CDR3aa: CASSRAGGTDTQYF; CDR3nt: TGTGCCAGCAGTCGAGCGGGGGGTACAGATACGCAGTATTTT
j_gene: TRBJ2-5; d_gene: TRBD2; v_gene: TRBV4-3; abundance: NA; CDR3aa: CASSAGGRETQYF; CDR3nt: TGCGCCAGCAGCGCGGGGGGGCGAGAGACCCAGTACTTC
j_gene: TRBJ1-1; d_gene: TRBD1; v_gene: TRBV5-1; abundance: NA; CDR3aa: CASRFGQENTEAFF; CDR3nt: TGCGCCAGCAGGTTCGGACAGGAGAACACTGAAGCTTTCTTT
j_gene: TRBJ2-7; d_gene: NA; v_gene: TRBV7-9; abundance: NA; CDR3aa: CASSLGWTVSSYEQYF; CDR3nt: TGTGCCAGCAGCTTAGGTTGGACAGTAAGTTCCTACGAGCAGTACTTC
j_gene: TRBJ2-6; d_gene: NA; v_gene: TRBV5-1; abundance: few; CDR3aa: CASSPPQAPLNVLTF; CDR3nt: TGCGCCAGCAGCCCCCCCCAAGCCCCCCTCAACGTCCTGACTTTC
j_gene: TRBJ1-2; d_gene: NA; v_gene: TRBV6-5; abundance: NA; CDR3aa: CASSYRGASRGYTF; CDR3nt: TGTGCCAGCAGTTACCGCGGTGCCTCAAGGGGCTACACCTTC